This T cell receptor (beta chain) derives from a study of blood T cell repertoires in COVID-19. Overall study: Donors in the United States, Italy and Spain gave samples during acute or convalescent COVID-19. T cells, B-cell-depleted T cells, or PBMCs provided the cDNA or gDNA that served as material.

CDR1 and CDR2 from the germline V gene are KGHSH and LQKENI. V lost 2 bases, J lost 2 bases, and 12 bases lay in between. This CDR3 region has 15 residues. TCRdb's table, derived via immunoSEQ multiplex PCR, lists solely in-frame clones and lacks some. Of approximately 90,000 clones listed, roughly nine tenths are singletons. Sequenced material: peripheral blood. This TCR was recovered from a man aged 45-65 years with acute or convalescent COVID-19. The chain recombines TRBV18 with TRBJ1-1; D gene ambiguous. The CDR3 sequence: CASSPGLAFNTEAFF. The CDR3 DNA sequence: TGTGCCAGCTCACCAGGATTAGCCTTCAACACTGAAGCTTTCTTT.